The entry that follows covers one T cell receptor (beta chain) sequence. The data are from a study of blood T cell repertoires in COVID-19. The wider study: Sample material is recorded as cDNA or gDNA derived from T cells, B-cell-depleted T cells, or PBMCs.

CDR1 and CDR2 from the germline V gene are MNHEY and SVGEGT. V trimming: 1 base; J trimming: 5 bases; junction bases outside the gene matches: 3. CDR3 length: 14 amino acids. In the study's own analysis: Scientists estimated how many nucleated cells there were by amplifying reference gene primers. Only in-frame clones appear in the TCRdb table, and some are missing; sequencing was by immunoSEQ multiplex PCR. The D gene and trimming were derived from the DNA, and the V and J assignments and clone size from that table. The sample has about 250,000 clones; 65% to 85% are singletons. J is TRBJ2-3 and V is TRBV6-2 or TRBV6-3; TRBD1 matches 7 bases. This sequence originates from a woman in her thirties or forties who had recovered from COVID-19. Sequencing was performed on peripheral blood. This CDR3 is CASSYFGDRDTQYF. The CDR3 DNA is TGTGCCAGCAGTTACTTCGGGGACAGAGATACGCAGTATTTT.